The sequence of this TCR beta chain was determined in a study of lymphopenia after photon versus proton radiotherapy. General study results and limits: Better survival with proton therapy was suggested as possible, not demonstrated. Proton therapy kept repertoires fairly stable, unlike photons, which gained effector/memory cells. After the lymphocyte nadir, photon-treated repertoires showed oligoclonal expansion, especially of CD8+ Temra cells.

Repertoires were generated with immunoSEQ multiplex PCR, while TCRdb's copy carries only in-frame clones and drops some. The data hold 70,000 or so clones, with roughly 90% observed a single time. With regard to this clone: Its antigen remains unknown.

The TCR comes from a woman in her thirties or forties with cholangiocarcinoma. The sequencing used peripheral blood, collected from a patient treated with photon-based radiotherapy.

CDR3 DNA sequence: TGTGCCAGCAGTGAAGGGGGACAGGGGGCCTCAGTTACGCAGTATTTT. Amino acid sequence: CASSEGGQGASVTQYF. The rearrangement links TRBV2 to TRBJ2-3, with 12 bases identical to TRBD1. This CDR3 region has 16 residues. V lost 1 base to trimming and J lost 8 bases; unmatched junction nucleotides: 7. Germline loops: CDR1 SNHLY, CDR2 FYNNEI.